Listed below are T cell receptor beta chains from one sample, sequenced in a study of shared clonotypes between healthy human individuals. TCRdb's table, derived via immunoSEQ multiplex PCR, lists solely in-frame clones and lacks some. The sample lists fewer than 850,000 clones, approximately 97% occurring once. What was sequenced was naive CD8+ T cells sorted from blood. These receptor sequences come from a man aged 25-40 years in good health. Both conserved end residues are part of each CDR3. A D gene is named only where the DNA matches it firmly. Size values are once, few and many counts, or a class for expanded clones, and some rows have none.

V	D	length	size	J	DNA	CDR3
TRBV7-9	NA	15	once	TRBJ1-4	TGTGCCAGCACCGCTACCAAGACAACTAATGAAAAACTGTTTTTT	CASTATKTTNEKLFF
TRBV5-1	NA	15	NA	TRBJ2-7	TGCGCCAGCAGCTGGCAAACAGGGAGGGGCCACGAGCAGTACTTC	CASSWQTGRGHEQYF
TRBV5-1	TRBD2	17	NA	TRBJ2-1	TGCGCCAGCAGCTGGGCCGGGACTAGCGAACCAAACAATGAGCAGTTCTTC	CASSWAGTSEPNNEQFF
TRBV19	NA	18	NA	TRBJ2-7	TGTGCCAGTAGTATCCCACCCCGTAGGAGCGGGCCTCCTTACGAGCAGTACTTC	CASSIPPRRSGPPYEQYF
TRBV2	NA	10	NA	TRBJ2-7	TGTGCCAGCATGTCCTACGAGCAGTACTTC	CASMSYEQYF
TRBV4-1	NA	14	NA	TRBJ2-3	TGCGCCAGCAGCCAAGAGACAAACACAGATACGCAGTATTTT	CASSQETNTDTQYF
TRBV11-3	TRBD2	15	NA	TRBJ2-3	TGTGCCAGCAGCTTCCGGCCTAGCGGCTCTGATACGCAGTATTTT	CASSFRPSGSDTQYF
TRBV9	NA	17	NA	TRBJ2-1	TGTGCCAGCAGCAAGTTTGAGTGGGCACAATCCTACAATGAGCAGTTCTTC	CASSKFEWAQSYNEQFF
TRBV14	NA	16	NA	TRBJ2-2	TGTGCCAGCAGCCAAGTGGGTGGCGGGAACACCGGGGAGCTGTTTTTT	CASSQVGGGNTGELFF
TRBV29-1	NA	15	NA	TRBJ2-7	TGCAGCGTTGAAGCATTGGGGTTGGAAACCTACGAGCAGTACTTC	CSVEALGLETYEQYF
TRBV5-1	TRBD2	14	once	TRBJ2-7	TGCGCCAGCAGCTCAGCAACTAGCGCCTACGAGCAGTACTTC	CASSSATSAYEQYF
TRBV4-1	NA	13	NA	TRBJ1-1	TGCGCCAGCAGCGACACAGCGAACACTGAAGCTTTCTTT	CASSDTANTEAFF
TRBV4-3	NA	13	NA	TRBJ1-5	TGCGCCAGCAGCCCCGACGGAAATCAGCCCCAGCATTTT	CASSPDGNQPQHF
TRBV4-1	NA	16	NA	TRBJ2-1	TGCGCCAGCAGCCGAAGGGGCGGGGCCAGAACTAATGAGCAGTTCTTC	CASSRRGGARTNEQFF
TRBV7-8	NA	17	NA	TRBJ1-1	TGTGCCAGCAACGTGGGAGGAGCCGGTCCGCGGAACACTGAAGCTTTCTTT	CASNVGGAGPRNTEAFF
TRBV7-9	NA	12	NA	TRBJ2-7	TGTGCCAGCAGCACCTTGAGCTACGAGCAGTACTTC	CASSTLSYEQYF
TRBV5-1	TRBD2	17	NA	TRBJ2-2	TGCGCCAGCAGCTTGGGACTAGCGGGAGCGGGGACCGGGGAGCTGTTTTTT	CASSLGLAGAGTGELFF
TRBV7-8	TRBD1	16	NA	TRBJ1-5	TGTGCCAGCAGCCAGGGGACAGGGGGCGGCAATCAGCCCCAGCATTTT	CASSQGTGGGNQPQHF
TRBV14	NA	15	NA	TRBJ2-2	TGTGCCAGCAGCCAAGTAAATCGGTACACCGGGGAGCTGTTTTTT	CASSQVNRYTGELFF
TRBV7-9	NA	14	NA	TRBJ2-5	TGTGCCAGCAGCCCACCAATCGCAGGGGAGACCCAGTACTTC	CASSPPIAGETQYF
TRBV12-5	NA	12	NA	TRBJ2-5	TGTGCTAGTGGGGACGGACAAGAGACCCAGTACTTC	CASGDGQETQYF
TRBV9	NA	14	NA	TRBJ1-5	TGTGCCAGCAGCGTAGCTGGTGCGGCCCAGCCCCAGCATTTT	CASSVAGAAQPQHF
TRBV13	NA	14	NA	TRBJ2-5	TGTGCCAGCAGCTTAGGCTCCAGGGAAGAGACCCAGTACTTC	CASSLGSREETQYF
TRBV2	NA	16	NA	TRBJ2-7	TGTGCCAGCACCCACCGGGCCGGGGAGGCGTCCTACGAGCAGTACTTC	CASTHRAGEASYEQYF
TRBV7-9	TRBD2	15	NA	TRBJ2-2	TGTGCCAGCAGCTTAGCGCCGGGAGGTTGGGGGGAGCTGTTTTTT	CASSLAPGGWGELFF
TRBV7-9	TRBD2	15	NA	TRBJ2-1	TGTGCCAGCAGCACGCCGCTAGCGGGAGTCAATGAGCAGTTCTTC	CASSTPLAGVNEQFF
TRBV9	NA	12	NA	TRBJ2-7	TGTGCCAGCAGCGTAGGACCGGGCGAGCAGTACTTC	CASSVGPGEQYF
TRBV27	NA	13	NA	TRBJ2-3	TGTGCCAGCAGTTGGGAACACACAGATACGCAGTATTTT	CASSWEHTDTQYF
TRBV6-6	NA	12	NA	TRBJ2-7	TGTGCCAGCAGTGAGACCTCCTACGAGCAGTACTTC	CASSETSYEQYF
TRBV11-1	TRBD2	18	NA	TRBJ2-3	TGTGCCAGCGAAAGGACTAGCTTTGAAGGGCCTAGCACAGATACGCAGTATTTT	CASERTSFEGPSTDTQYF
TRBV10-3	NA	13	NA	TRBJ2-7	TGTGCCATCAGTGAGTCGGGAGCCTACGAGCAGTACTTC	CAISESGAYEQYF
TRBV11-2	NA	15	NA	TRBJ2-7	TGTGCCAGCAGCTCCGGACCGGAGAGCTCCTACGAGCAGTACTTC	CASSSGPESSYEQYF
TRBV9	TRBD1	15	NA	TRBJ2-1	TGTGCCAGCAGCCCTCCCGGGACAGGTAAGGGTGAGCAGTTCTTC	CASSPPGTGKGEQFF
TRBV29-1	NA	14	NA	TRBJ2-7	TGCAGCGTCGCCGCCCTAGGGGAGAGGGACGAGCAGTACTTC	CSVAALGERDEQYF
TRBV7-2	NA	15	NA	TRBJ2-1	TGTGCCAGCAGCTTAGCACCGAGCTCCTACAATGAGCAGTTCTTC	CASSLAPSSYNEQFF
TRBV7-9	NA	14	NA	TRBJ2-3	TGTGCCAGCAGCCCCCCACAGGGCACAGATACGCAGTATTTT	CASSPPQGTDTQYF